Below, 30 T cell receptor beta chains from the same sample are listed, as sequenced in a study of shared clonotypes between healthy human individuals. Repertoires were generated with immunoSEQ multiplex PCR, while TCRdb's copy carries only in-frame clones and drops some. Here the sample spans a few million clones, more than 85% being singletons. Sample: naive CD4+ T cells from PBMCs. The subset denotes: CD45RA+ positively selected. These receptors originate from a man aged 18 to 29 in good health. Some clones in this sample may be carry-over from other donors' samples.

This chain connects TRBV6-5 to TRBJ1-5; 8 bases line up with TRBD1. This CDR3 has 15 residues. The V and J ends lost 6 bases and 1 base, in that order; junction bases with no gene match: 5. From germline, CDR1 is MNHEY and CDR2 SVGAGI. The CDR3 DNA reads TGTGCCAGCAGATCGACAGGGGTAAGCAATCAGCCCCAGCATTTT. It translates to CASRSTGVSNQPQHF.

This rearrangement joins TRBV19 to TRBJ2-2, with 10 bases that match TRBD2. From germline, CDR1 is LNHDA and CDR2 SQIVND (reference sequence). The CDR3 has 16 residues. V was clipped by 2 bases and J by 7 bases; unmatched bases: 7. CDR3 nucleotide sequence: TGTGCCAGTAGTATAAGGCTAGCGGGAGTCGTCGGGGAGCTGTTTTTT. Translated: CASSIRLAGVVGELFF.

The chain carries TRBV27 and TRBJ2-5, with D possibly matching TRBD1 (5 bases). CDR3 length: 15 amino acids. Trimming took off 1 base at V and 5 bases at J, with 14 bases between the two ends. Looked up from germline, CDR1 is MNHEY and CDR2 is SMNVEV (reference sequence). The CDR3 is CASSLFRDRQETQYF. In DNA form, the CDR3 reads TGTGCCAGCAGTTTATTCAGGGATCGTCAGGAGACCCAGTACTTC.

The V call is TRBV25-1, the J call TRBJ2-3; D possibly matches TRBD1 or TRBD2 (6 bases each). The CDR3 is 13 amino acids. With 6 bases removed from V and 6 bases from J, the gap between germline ends came to 13 bases. The germline gives CDR1 MGHDK, CDR2 SYGVNS. As DNA, the CDR3 is TGTGCCAGCAGCTGGGGGGCACGGGATACGCAGTATTTT. Translated: CASSWGARDTQYF. The full variable domain, completed using reference TRBV25-1 and TRBJ2-3, is EADIYQTPRYLVIGTGKKITLECSQTMGHDKMYWYQQDPGMELHLIHYSYGVNSTEKGDLSSESTVSRIRTEHFPLTLESARPSHTSQYLCASSWGARDTQYFGPGTRLTVL.

The chain has TRBV7-3 and TRBJ2-4; 8 bases fit TRBD1. The CDR3 is 14 residues long. The junction had 6 bases not matched to a gene; V was cut back by 3 bases and J by 8 bases. Germline V gives CDR1 SGHTA, CDR2 FQGTGA. The CDR3 region is CASSLGQAGDIQYF. CDR3 nucleotides: TGTGCCAGCAGCTTGGGACAGGCCGGGGACATTCAGTACTTC.

This chain links TRBV10-1 with TRBJ2-7; D is perhaps TRBD1 (6 bases). Germline V gene lookup returns CDR1 WNHNN and CDR2 SYGVQD (reference sequence). The length of the CDR3 is 12 residues. The ends were cut back, 3 bases at V and 11 bases at J, with 14 bases in the middle. This CDR3 reads CASSDPGGVKYF. The CDR3 DNA is TGCGCCAGCAGTGATCCTGGGGGCGTCAAGTACTTC.

On this clone: This sample also contains other DNA sequences that code for the same CDR3. The gene calls are TRBV18 and TRBJ2-3; a weak D match, TRBD2 (6 bases). From germline, CDR1 is KGHSH and CDR2 LQKENI. Trimming left V 6 bases short and J 4 bases short, with 17 bases between. This CDR3 spans 15 amino acids. The CDR3 loop reads CASSPGPGGADTQYF. DNA for the CDR3: TGTGCCAGCTCCCCGGGGCCCGGGGGAGCAGATACGCAGTATTTT. The full variable domain, in which reference TRBV18 and TRBJ2-3 provide the parts outside the CDR3, is NAGVMQNPRHLVRRRGQEARLRCSPMKGHSHVYWYRQLPEEGLKFMVYLQKENIIDESGMPKERFSAEFPKEGPSILRIQQVVRGDSAAYFCASSPGPGGADTQYFGPGTRLTVL.

The chain links TRBV5-5 to TRBJ1-4, with a weak D call TRBD1 (5 bases). The CDR3 runs to 13 residues. Trimming shortened V by 10 bases and J by 10 bases, and 20 bases separated the two germline ends. CDR1 is SGHKS, CDR2 YYEKEE, per germline (reference sequence). DNA for the CDR3: TGTGCCTCGCTCGCTGGGGACTGGGGAAAACTGTTTTTT. This gives the protein CASLAGDWGKLFF.

The rearrangement links TRBV6-6 to TRBJ1-5; perhaps TRBD1 as D (5 bases). The CDR3 spans 12 residues. Deletions cut 7 bases from V and 9 bases from J, with 13 bases between. From germline, CDR1 is MNHNY and CDR2 SVGAGI (reference sequence). This CDR3 is CASTGTPPPQHF. DNA of the CDR3: TGTGCCAGCACGGGGACGCCTCCGCCCCAGCATTTT.

The J gene is TRBJ2-7, the V gene TRBV9; 8 nucleotides align to TRBD2. With 0 bases clipped from V and 5 bases from J, the junction kept 7 bases outside the gene matches. Germline CDR1 and CDR2: SGDLS and YYNGEE. This CDR3 is 15 amino acids long. CDR3 loop: CASSVGGRTPDEQYF. The CDR3 nucleotides read TGTGCCAGCAGCGTAGGCGGGAGGACTCCCGACGAGCAGTACTTC.

Regarding this clone: The same CDR3 can be traced to other DNA sequences in this sample. This chain connects TRBV18 to TRBJ1-2; possibly TRBD1 for D (5 bases). Germline CDR1 KGHSH, CDR2 LQKENI. V gave up 3 bases and J gave up 2 bases, with 7 bases separating them. There are 13 residues in the CDR3. Here the CDR3 reads CASSPGGNYGYTF. The CDR3 DNA reads TGTGCCAGCTCACCCGGGGGAAACTATGGCTACACCTTC.

The CDR3 DNA follows: TGTGCCACCAGCAGAGAGCCCACTGGGGCCAACGTCCTGACTTTC. Translation: CATSREPTGANVLTF. The chain couples TRBV15 to TRBJ2-6, with D hard to call. The germline CDR1 and CDR2 sequences are LNHNV and YYDKDF (reference sequence). V lost 0 bases to trimming and J lost 2 bases, with 5 bases between them. The CDR3 loop spans 15 amino acids.

This chain uses TRBV6-5 with TRBJ1-4; tentative D call: TRBD1 (5 bases). The CDR3 is made up of 15 amino acids. The V end lost 6 bases, the J end lost 5 bases, and 16 bases lay between the germline ends. The germline gives CDR1 MNHEY, CDR2 SVGAGI. CDR3 region: CASRSRGRGNEKLFF. As DNA, the CDR3 is TGTGCCAGCAGGTCCCGGGGAAGGGGAAATGAAAAACTGTTTTTT.

As for this clone: The sample holds other DNA sequences that translate to the same CDR3. The V call is TRBV5-1, the J call TRBJ1-4, with 7 bases lining up with TRBD1. Trimming at V came to 2 bases and at J to 4 bases, leaving 2 bases not matched to a gene. The CDR3 length is 14 residues. The V gene's germline CDR1 is SGHRS and CDR2 YFSETQ. In DNA form, the CDR3 reads TGCGCCAGCAGCTTCGGACAGGTTAATGAAAAACTGTTTTTT. Its protein product is CASSFGQVNEKLFF.

This clone was counted once. The chain employs TRBV6-1 and TRBJ2-7, with D maybe TRBD2 (6 bases). CDR1 MNHNS and CDR2 SASEGT come from the germline V gene. V dropped 2 bases and J dropped 5 bases, with 13 bases sitting between them. The CDR3 sequence is 14 residues long. The CDR3 protein is CASSERFVADEQYF. In nucleotides, the CDR3 is TGTGCCAGCAGTGAACGTTTCGTAGCGGACGAGCAGTACTTC.

This sequence joins TRBV18 and TRBJ1-1, with no clear D. Germline V CDR1 and CDR2: KGHSH, LQKENI. CDR3 length: 18 residues. The germline V and J ends were trimmed by 2 bases and 3 bases, with 22 bases remaining between them. CDR3 bases: TGTGCCAGCTCACCAAACCAACAGTCCCCTGGAGAGTACACTGAAGCTTTCTTT. It is translated as CASSPNQQSPGEYTEAFF.

The genes are TRBV5-5 and TRBJ1-4; TRBD1 is a possible D gene (6 bases). Germline V gives CDR1 SGHKS, CDR2 YYEKEE (reference sequence). With 4 bases removed from V and 5 bases from J, the gap between germline ends came to 12 bases. The CDR3 loop spans 14 amino acids. The CDR3 sequence: CASSQDRGNEKLFF. The CDR3 DNA is TGTGCCAGCAGCCAAGATAGGGGGAATGAAAAACTGTTTTTT.

CDR3 in DNA: TGTGCCAGCTCACCGACTAGCGTCAGCACAGATACGCAGTATTTT. It is translated as CASSPTSVSTDTQYF. The V and J genes are TRBV18 and TRBJ2-3; the match to TRBD2 covers 8 bases. The CDR3 runs 15 residues. Per germline, CDR1 KGHSH and CDR2 LQKENI. V shed 3 bases, J shed 0 bases, and the junction held 2 bases outside the gene matches.

The rearrangement uses TRBV4-1 and TRBJ2-4, with a possible D match to TRBD2 (5 bases). The CDR3 totals 17 residues. Germline assignment: CDR1 MGHRA and CDR2 YSYEKL. Trimming removed 1 base at V and 8 bases at J, with 21 bases between. CDR3: CASSQGPFGGEGYIQYF. Written as DNA, the CDR3 is TGCGCCAGCAGCCAAGGTCCGTTTGGCGGAGAGGGATACATTCAGTACTTC.

In the case of this clone: The sample contains more than one DNA sequence encoding this CDR3. V and J are TRBV18 and TRBJ2-5, with TRBD2 as a possible D gene (5 bases). Germline CDR1 reads KGHSH; CDR2 reads LQKENI. V shed 2 bases and J shed 5 bases, with 9 bases lying between them. The CDR3 length is 13 residues. CDR3 coding DNA: TGTGCCAGCTCACCAACGGGGTTGGAGACCCAGTACTTC. This sequence encodes CASSPTGLETQYF.

The chain couples TRBV6-6 to TRBJ1-2, with unresolved D. This CDR3 spans 15 amino acids. Germline V CDR1 and CDR2: MNHNY, SVGAGI (reference sequence). Trimming pared 5 bases from V and 5 bases from J, leaving 18 bases between. The CDR3 region has the DNA TGTGCCAGCAGTAAACAGACCGGAGAGGAGTATGGCTACACCTTC. This gives the protein CASSKQTGEEYGYTF.

V gene TRBV28 combines with J gene TRBJ1-1; possibly TRBD1 for D (6 bases). This CDR3 comprises 14 residues. Trimming took 5 bases from V and 5 from J, leaving 15 bases between them. Germline V lookup: CDR1 MDHEN, CDR2 SYDVKM. The CDR3: CASSGGSSRTEAFF. For the CDR3, the DNA is TGTGCCAGCAGTGGGGGCAGTTCGAGGACTGAAGCTTTCTTT.

This clone was found once. The chain employs TRBV6-1 and TRBJ2-7; tentative D call: TRBD1 (6 bases). Germline lookup yields CDR1 MNHNS and CDR2 SASEGT. The CDR3 extends over 15 amino acids. Trimming shortened V by 2 bases and J by 3 bases, and 14 bases separated the two germline ends. In DNA form, the CDR3 reads TGTGCCAGCAGTGAACGTATTTACAGGGACTACGAGCAGTACTTC. The encoded protein is CASSERIYRDYEQYF.

The chain is built from TRBV6-6 and TRBJ1-5, with unresolved D. CDR1 is MNHNY, CDR2 SVGAGI, per germline (reference sequence). The CDR3 length is 15 residues. V lost 0 bases and J 4 bases, leaving 10 bases between the germline ends. This chain's CDR3 is CASSYSRRDNQPQHF. As DNA, the CDR3 is TGTGCCAGCAGTTACTCTAGGCGAGATAATCAGCCCCAGCATTTT.

This chain uses TRBV11-2 with TRBJ2-7, with TRBD1 matching 10 bases. The CDR3 is 14 amino acids. V was clipped by 5 bases and J by 2 bases; unmatched bases: 3. Germline V gene data show CDR1 as SGHAT and CDR2 as FQNNGV. CDR3 region: CASSRTGGTYEQYF. The DNA for the CDR3 is TGTGCCAGCAGCCGGACAGGGGGTACCTACGAGCAGTACTTC.

This clone has a handful of counts. The V and J genes are TRBV7-9 and TRBJ1-1, with 7 positions matching TRBD1. The V segment lost 8 bases and the J segment 2 bases; nucleotides outside the gene matches: 8. Looked up from germline, CDR1 is SEHNR and CDR2 is FQNEAQ (reference sequence). The CDR3 is 14 residues long. The DNA for the CDR3 is TGTGCCAGCGGACCCAACAGGGGTAACACTGAAGCTTTCTTT. Protein: CASGPNRGNTEAFF.

Details on this clone: The sample has other DNA sequences that encode this CDR3 too. V and J are TRBV18 and TRBJ2-7; D uncertain. CDR3 length: 14 amino acids. V was trimmed by 6 bases and J by 1 base, leaving 13 bases between them. Germline CDR1 and CDR2: KGHSH and LQKENI. The CDR3 sequence is CASSPGQVSYEQYF. CDR3 DNA sequence: TGTGCCAGCTCCCCCGGGCAGGTATCCTACGAGCAGTACTTC. The variable domain in full, with the rest retrieved from reference TRBV18 and TRBJ2-7, is NAGVMQNPRHLVRRRGQEARLRCSPMKGHSHVYWYRQLPEEGLKFMVYLQKENIIDESGMPKERFSAEFPKEGPSILRIQQVVRGDSAAYFCASSPGQVSYEQYFGPGTRLTVT.

The chain has TRBV28 and TRBJ2-1; 10 bases are a match to TRBD1. This CDR3 region has 14 residues. The germline V gene has CDR1 MDHEN and CDR2 SYDVKM. The V gene end was trimmed by 7 bases and the J gene end by 6 bases; junction bases not matched to a gene: 6. The CDR3 loop is CASKKDRGGNEQFF. CDR3 nucleotide sequence: TGTGCCAGCAAAAAGGACAGGGGGGGCAATGAGCAGTTCTTC.

This rearrangement joins TRBV7-3 to TRBJ2-1; tentative D call: TRBD1 (6 bases). Trimming stripped 1 base from V and 7 bases from J, with 23 bases between. This CDR3 spans 18 amino acids. Germline V lookup: CDR1 SGHTA, CDR2 FQGTGA. Here the CDR3 DNA reads TGTGCCAGCAGCTTAAGGGCGGGCAGACCTCGTCAGGGGAATGAGCAGTTCTTC. It specifies CASSLRAGRPRQGNEQFF.

This chain links TRBV9 with TRBJ2-7; no definite D call. This CDR3 spans 14 amino acids. Germline CDR1 reads SGDLS; CDR2 reads YYNGEE. The V end lost 3 bases, the J end lost 6 bases, and 16 bases lay between the germline ends. The CDR3 coding sequence is TGTGCCAGCAGCGAGGAAAACCTACTTGGCGAGCAGTACTTC. Translated, it gives CASSEENLLGEQYF.